One TCR beta chain is described in this entry. Germline lookup yields CDR1 LNHDA and CDR2 SQIVND (reference sequence). This CDR3 has 18 residues. The V gene end was trimmed by 2 bases and the J gene end by 7 bases; junction bases not matched to a gene: 17. These data belong to a study of control samples from healthy donors and cancer patients. Assay: immunoSEQ multiplex PCR; the TCRdb copy retains only in-frame clones and omits some. The table shows about 28,000 clones, with 91% occurring only once. The chain is built from TRBV19 and TRBJ2-7; 10 bases fit TRBD1. This clonotype was sampled from a man aged 45 to 65 with lung cancer. Source material: PBMCs. The CDR3 loop reads CASSITTTTSGQGREQYF. The DNA of the CDR3 is TGTGCCAGTAGTATAACCACCACCACCTCGGGACAGGGGAGAGAGCAGTACTTC.